This T cell receptor beta chain stems from a study of blood T cell repertoires in COVID-19. Here immunoSEQ multiplex PCR was the method, and the copy in TCRdb shows in-frame clones only, minus some. The table includes 95,000 to 150,000 clones, around three quarters detected once. V dropped 0 bases and J dropped 4; count of bases not matched to a gene: 2. This CDR3 comprises 14 residues. The germline V gene encodes CDR1 MNHEY and CDR2 SVGAGI. Source material: peripheral blood. The chain carries TRBV6-5 and TRBJ1-1, with 7 bases fitting TRBD1. The origin of this receptor is a man between 40 and 49 years old with active or convalescent COVID-19. The CDR3 DNA follows: TGTGCCAGCAGTTACTCCGGGACAGTCACTGAAGCTTTCTTT. The encoded protein is CASSYSGTVTEAFF.